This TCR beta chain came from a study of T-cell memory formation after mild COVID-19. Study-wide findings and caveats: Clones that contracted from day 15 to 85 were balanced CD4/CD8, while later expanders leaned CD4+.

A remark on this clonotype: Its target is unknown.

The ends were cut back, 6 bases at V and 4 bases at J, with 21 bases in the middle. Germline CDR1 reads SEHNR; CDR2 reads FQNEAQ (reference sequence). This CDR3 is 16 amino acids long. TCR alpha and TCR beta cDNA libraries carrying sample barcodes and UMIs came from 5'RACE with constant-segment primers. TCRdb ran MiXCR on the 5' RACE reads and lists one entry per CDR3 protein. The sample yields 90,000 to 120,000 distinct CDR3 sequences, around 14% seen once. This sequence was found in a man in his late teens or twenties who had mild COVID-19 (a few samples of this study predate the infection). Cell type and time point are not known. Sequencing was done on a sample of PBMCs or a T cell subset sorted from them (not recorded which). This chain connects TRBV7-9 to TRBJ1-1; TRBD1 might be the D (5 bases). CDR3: CASRLPRGEGTTEAFF. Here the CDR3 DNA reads TGTGCCAGCAGACTCCCTCGGGGTGAGGGGACCACTGAAGCTTTCTTT.